The 5 T cell receptor beta chains reported below all come from one sample, sequenced in a study of blood T cell repertoires in COVID-19. Here immunoSEQ multiplex PCR was the method, and the copy in TCRdb shows in-frame clones only, minus some. The table has about 25,000 clones, approximately 84% seen once. The sample taken for sequencing was peripheral blood. The receptors derive from a man aged 45 to 65 with active or convalescent COVID-19.

Only one count was recorded for this clone. CDR3: CASSGPVTGRGELFF. The CDR3 DNA follows: TGTGCCAGCAGCGGGCCCGTGACGGGGAGGGGGGAGCTGTTTTTT. The V call is TRBV5-4, the J call TRBJ2-2, with a tentative D call TRBD2 (6 bases). The CDR3 spans 15 residues. The V end lost 4 bases, the J end lost 8 bases, and 18 bases lay between the germline ends. Per the germline V gene, CDR1 is SGHNT and CDR2 is YYREEE (reference sequence).

The CDR3 protein is CASRKRGHNTEAFF. CDR3 DNA sequence: TGTGCCAGCAGAAAAAGGGGACACAACACTGAAGCTTTCTTT. The V gene is TRBV2, the J gene TRBJ1-1; maybe TRBD1 (6 bases). Germline CDR1 reads SNHLY; CDR2 reads FYNNEI. The ends were cut back, 6 bases at V and 2 bases at J, with 13 bases in the middle. This CDR3 spans 14 amino acids.

The chain joins TRBV2 to TRBJ1-4; no reliable D call. Trimming removed 8 bases from V and 3 bases from J, with 13 bases in between. The germline V gene has CDR1 SNHLY and CDR2 FYNNEI. The CDR3 covers 14 residues. The CDR3 reads CASLPGKANEKLFF. In DNA form, the CDR3 reads TGTGCCAGCCTCCCGGGGAAGGCTAATGAAAAACTGTTTTTT.

The sample holds a few counts of this clone. The chain carries TRBV5-4 and TRBJ2-2, with D possibly being TRBD1 (5 bases). V was cut by 7 bases and J by 0 bases, with 10 bases left in between. CDR3 length: 14 amino acids. Germline V gene sequence: CDR1 SGHNT, CDR2 YYREEE (reference sequence). CDR3 amino acids: CASHGAANTGELFF. As DNA, the CDR3 is TGTGCCAGCCATGGGGCGGCGAACACCGGGGAGCTGTTTTTT. Supplemented by reference TRBV5-4 and TRBJ2-2, the full variable domain reads ETGVTQSPTHLIKTRGQQVTLRCSSQSGHNTVSWYQQALGQGPQFIFQYYREEENGRGNFPPRFSGLQFPNYSSELNVNALELDDSALYLCASHGAANTGELFFGEGSRLTVL.

The genes are TRBV20-1 and TRBJ1-5; the D is unclear. Germline CDR1 reads DFQATT; CDR2 reads SNEGSKA (reference sequence). The CDR3 runs to 15 residues. With 3 bases removed from V and 2 bases from J, the gap between germline ends came to 14 bases. The chain's CDR3 is CSASYGNLGNQPQHF. The CDR3 DNA sequence: TGCAGTGCTAGTTACGGCAATCTAGGCAATCAGCCCCAGCATTTT.